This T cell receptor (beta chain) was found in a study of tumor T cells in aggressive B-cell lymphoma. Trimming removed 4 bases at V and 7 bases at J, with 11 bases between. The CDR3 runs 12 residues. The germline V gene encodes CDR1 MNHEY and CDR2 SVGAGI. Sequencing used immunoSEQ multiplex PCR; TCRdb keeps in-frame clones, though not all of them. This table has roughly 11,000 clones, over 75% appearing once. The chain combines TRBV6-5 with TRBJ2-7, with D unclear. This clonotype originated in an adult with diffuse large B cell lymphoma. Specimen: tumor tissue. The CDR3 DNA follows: TGTGCCAGCAGTTTGGCCTTTGGTGAGCAGTACTTC. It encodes CASSLAFGEQYF.